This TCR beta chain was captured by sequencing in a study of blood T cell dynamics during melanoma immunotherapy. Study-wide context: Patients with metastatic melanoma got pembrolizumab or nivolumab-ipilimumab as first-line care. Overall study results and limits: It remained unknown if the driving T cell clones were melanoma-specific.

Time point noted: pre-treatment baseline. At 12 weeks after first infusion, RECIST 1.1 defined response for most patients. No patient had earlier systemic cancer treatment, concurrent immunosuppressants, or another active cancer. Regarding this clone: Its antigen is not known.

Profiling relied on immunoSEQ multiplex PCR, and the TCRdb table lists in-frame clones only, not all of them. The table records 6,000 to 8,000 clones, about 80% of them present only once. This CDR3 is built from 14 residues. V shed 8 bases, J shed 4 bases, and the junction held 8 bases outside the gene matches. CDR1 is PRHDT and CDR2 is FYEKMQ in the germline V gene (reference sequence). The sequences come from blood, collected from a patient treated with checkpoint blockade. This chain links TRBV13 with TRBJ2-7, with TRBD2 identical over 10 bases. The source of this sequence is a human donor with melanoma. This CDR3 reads CASGLAGDGYEQYF. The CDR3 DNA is TGTGCCAGCGGCCTAGCGGGAGATGGGTACGAGCAGTACTTC. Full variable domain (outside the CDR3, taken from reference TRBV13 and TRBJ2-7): AAGVIQSPRHLIKEKRETATLKCYPIPRHDTVYWYQQGPGQDPQFLISFYEKMQSDKGSIPDRFSAQQFSDYHSELNMSSLELGDSALYFCASGLAGDGYEQYFGPGTRLTVT.